This section outlines one T cell receptor beta chain sequence together with its context. Alongside a J-beta primer mix, a sample-barcoded 5' primer served in a second PCR lasting 7 to 11 cycles. TCRdb itself ran the 5' RACE reads through MiXCR, one entry per CDR3 protein. The sample gives some 690,000 distinct CDR3 sequences, about a fifth of which show up once; around a fifth is in the top ten. This record comes from a study of blood T cells in healthy people across ages. Study summary: When template switching was applied, about one barcoded beta molecule was captured per two T cells.

The J segment lost 4 bases and the V segment lost 0 bases, leaving 2 bases of the junction unmatched. The germline CDR1 and CDR2 sequences are MNHNY and SVGAGI (reference sequence). The CDR3 covers 14 residues. The chain couples TRBV6-6 to TRBJ1-2; TRBD1 agrees at 7 bases. This TCR was sampled from a man in his sixties or seventies in good health. The sample comprised blood. CDR3 in DNA: TGTGCCAGCAGTTACTCGACAGGGACCTATGGCTACACCTTC. As protein: CASSYSTGTYGYTF.